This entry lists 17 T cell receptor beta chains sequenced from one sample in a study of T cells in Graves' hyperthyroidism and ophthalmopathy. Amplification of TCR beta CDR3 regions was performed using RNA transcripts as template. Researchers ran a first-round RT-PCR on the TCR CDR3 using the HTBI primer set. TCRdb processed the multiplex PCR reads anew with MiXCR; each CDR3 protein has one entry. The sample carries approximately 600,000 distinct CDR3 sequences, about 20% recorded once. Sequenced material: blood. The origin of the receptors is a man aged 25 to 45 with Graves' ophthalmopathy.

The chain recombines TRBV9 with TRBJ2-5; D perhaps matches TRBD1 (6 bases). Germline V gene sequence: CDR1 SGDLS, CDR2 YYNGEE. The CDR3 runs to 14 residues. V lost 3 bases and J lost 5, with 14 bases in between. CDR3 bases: TGTGCCAGCAGCGCACGGACAGACATCGAGACCCAGTACTTC. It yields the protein CASSARTDIETQYF. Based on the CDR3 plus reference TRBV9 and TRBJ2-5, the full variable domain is DSGVTQTPKHLITATGQRVTLRCSPRSGDLSVYWYQQSLDQGLQFLIQYYNGEERAKGNILERFSAQQFPDLHSELNLSSLELGDSALYFCASSARTDIETQYFGPGTRLLVL.

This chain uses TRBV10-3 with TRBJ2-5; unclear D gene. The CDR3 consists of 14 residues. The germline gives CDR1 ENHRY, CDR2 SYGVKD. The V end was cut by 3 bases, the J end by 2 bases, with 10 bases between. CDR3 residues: CAISEIDTQETQYF. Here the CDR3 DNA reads TGTGCCATCAGTGAAATCGACACGCAAGAGACCCAGTACTTC.

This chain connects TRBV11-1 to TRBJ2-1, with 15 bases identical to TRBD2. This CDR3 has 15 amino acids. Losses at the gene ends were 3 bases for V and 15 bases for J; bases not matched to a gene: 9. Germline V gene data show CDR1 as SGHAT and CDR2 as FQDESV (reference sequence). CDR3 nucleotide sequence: TGTGCCAGCAGCTTTGGGGGGACTAGCGGGAGGCCCCGGTTCTTC. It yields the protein CASSFGGTSGRPRFF.

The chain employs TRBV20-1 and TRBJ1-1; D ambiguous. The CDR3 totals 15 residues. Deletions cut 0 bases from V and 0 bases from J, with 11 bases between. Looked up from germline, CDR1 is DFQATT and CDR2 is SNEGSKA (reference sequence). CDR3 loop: CSARENGNMNTEAFF. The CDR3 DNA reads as TGCAGTGCTAGAGAAAACGGGAACATGAACACTGAAGCTTTCTTT.

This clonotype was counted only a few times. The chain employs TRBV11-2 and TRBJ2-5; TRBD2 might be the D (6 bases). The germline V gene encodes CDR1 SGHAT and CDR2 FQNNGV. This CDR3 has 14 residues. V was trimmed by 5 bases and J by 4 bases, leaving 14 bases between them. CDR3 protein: CASSPVRGGETQYF. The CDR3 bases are TGTGCCAGCAGCCCCGTTAGGGGAGGAGAGACCCAGTACTTC. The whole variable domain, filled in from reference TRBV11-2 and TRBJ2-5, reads EAGVAQSPRYKIIEKRQSVAFWCNPISGHATLYWYQQILGQGPKLLIQFQNNGVVDDSQLPKDRFSAERLKGVDSTLKIQPAKLEDSAVYLCASSPVRGGETQYFGPGTRLLVL.

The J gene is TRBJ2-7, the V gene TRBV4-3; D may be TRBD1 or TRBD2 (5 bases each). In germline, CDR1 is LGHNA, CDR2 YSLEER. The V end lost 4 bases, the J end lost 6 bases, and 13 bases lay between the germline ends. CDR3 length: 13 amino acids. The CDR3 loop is CASSPSRAGEQYF. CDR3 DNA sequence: TGCGCCAGCAGCCCTTCCAGGGCGGGCGAGCAGTACTTC.

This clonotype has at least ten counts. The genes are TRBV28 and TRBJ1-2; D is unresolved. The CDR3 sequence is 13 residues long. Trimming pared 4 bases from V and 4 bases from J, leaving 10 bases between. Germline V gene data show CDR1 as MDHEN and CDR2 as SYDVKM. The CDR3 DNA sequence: TGTGCCAGCAGTTCCTTGGGAGGCTATGGCTACACCTTC. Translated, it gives CASSSLGGYGYTF.

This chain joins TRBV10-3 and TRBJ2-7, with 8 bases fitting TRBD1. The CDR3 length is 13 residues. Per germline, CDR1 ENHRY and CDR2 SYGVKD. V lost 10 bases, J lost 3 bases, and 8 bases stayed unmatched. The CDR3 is CATRTGMLYEQYF. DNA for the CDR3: TGTGCCACCCGGACAGGGATGCTCTACGAGCAGTACTTC.

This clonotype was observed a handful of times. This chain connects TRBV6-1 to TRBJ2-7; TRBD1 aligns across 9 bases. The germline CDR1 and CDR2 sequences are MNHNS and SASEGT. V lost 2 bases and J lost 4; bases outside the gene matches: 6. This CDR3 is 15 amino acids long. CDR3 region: CASSEQTGGVYEQYF. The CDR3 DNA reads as TGTGCCAGCAGTGAACAGACAGGGGGGGTTTACGAGCAGTACTTC.

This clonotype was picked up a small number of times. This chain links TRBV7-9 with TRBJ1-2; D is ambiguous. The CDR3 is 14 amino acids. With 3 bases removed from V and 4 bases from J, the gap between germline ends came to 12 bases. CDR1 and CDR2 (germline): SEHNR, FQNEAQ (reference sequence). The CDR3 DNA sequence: TGTGCCAGCAGCTTTTTCCAGTCGGCCTATGGCTACACCTTC. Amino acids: CASSFFQSAYGYTF.

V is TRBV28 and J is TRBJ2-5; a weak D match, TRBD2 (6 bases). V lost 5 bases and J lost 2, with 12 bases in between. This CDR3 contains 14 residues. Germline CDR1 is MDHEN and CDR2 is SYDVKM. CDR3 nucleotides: TGTGCCAGCAGTCGTCAGCGGGTACAAGAGACCCAGTACTTC. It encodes CASSRQRVQETQYF. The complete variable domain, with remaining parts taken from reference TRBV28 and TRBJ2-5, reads DVKVTQSSRYLVKRTGEKVFLECVQDMDHENMFWYRQDPGLGLRLIYFSYDVKMKEKGDIPEGYSVSREKKERFSLILESASTNQTSMYLCASSRQRVQETQYFGPGTRLLVL.

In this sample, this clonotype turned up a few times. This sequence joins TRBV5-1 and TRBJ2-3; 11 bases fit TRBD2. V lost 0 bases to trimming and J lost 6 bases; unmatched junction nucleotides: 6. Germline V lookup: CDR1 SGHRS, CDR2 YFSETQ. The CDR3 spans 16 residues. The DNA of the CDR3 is TGCGCCAGCAGCTTGGAAGCTAGCGGGAGGAGTGATACGCAGTATTTT. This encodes CASSLEASGRSDTQYF.

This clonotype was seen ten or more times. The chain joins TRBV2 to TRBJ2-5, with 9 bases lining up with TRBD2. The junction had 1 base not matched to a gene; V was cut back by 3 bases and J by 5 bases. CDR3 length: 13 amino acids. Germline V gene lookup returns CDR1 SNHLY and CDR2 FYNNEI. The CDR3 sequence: CASSDLAGETQYF. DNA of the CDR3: TGTGCCAGCAGTGATCTAGCGGGGGAGACCCAGTACTTC.

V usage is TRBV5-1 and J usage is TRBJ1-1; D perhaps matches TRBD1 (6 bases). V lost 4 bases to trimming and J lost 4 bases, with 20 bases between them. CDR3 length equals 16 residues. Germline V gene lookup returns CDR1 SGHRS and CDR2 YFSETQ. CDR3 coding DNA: TGCGCCAGCAGCCGAAAAACAGGGAGGGCTTTCACTGAAGCTTTCTTT. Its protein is CASSRKTGRAFTEAFF.

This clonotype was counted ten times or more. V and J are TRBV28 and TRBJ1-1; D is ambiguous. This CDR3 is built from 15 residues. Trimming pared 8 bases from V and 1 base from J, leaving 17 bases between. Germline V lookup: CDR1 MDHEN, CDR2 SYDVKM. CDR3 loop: CASDRPGIGNTEAFF. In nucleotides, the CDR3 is TGTGCCAGCGACCGTCCGGGTATCGGGAACACTGAAGCTTTCTTT. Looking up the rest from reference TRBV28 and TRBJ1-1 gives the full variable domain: DVKVTQSSRYLVKRTGEKVFLECVQDMDHENMFWYRQDPGLGLRLIYFSYDVKMKEKGDIPEGYSVSREKKERFSLILESASTNQTSMYLCASDRPGIGNTEAFFGQGTRLTVV.

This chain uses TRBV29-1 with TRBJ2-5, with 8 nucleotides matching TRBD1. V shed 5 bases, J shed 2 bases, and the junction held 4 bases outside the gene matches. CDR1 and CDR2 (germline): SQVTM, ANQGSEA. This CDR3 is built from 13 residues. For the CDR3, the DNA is TGCAGCGTTAATGGACAGGGACAAGAGACCCAGTACTTC. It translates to CSVNGQGQETQYF.

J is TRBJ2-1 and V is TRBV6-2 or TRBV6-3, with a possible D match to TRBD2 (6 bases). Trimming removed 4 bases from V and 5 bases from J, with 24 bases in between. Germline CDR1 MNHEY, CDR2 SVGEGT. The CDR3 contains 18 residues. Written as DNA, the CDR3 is TGTGCCAGCAGTTTACGACTCACAGGTAGCGGAGTAGACAATGAGCAGTTCTTC. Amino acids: CASSLRLTGSGVDNEQFF.